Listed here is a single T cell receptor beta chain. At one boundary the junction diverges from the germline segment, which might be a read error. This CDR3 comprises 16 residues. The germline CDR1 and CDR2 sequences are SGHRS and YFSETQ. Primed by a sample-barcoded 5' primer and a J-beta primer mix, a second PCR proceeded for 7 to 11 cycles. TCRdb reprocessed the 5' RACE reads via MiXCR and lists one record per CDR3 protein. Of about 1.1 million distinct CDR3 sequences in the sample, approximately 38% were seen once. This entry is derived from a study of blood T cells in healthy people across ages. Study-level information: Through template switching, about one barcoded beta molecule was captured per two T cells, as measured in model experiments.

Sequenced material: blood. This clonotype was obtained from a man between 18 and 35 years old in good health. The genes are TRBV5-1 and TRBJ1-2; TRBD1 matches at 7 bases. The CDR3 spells CTSSFPDRASNYGYTF. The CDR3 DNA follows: TGCACCAGCAGCTTCCCTGACAGGGCGAGTAACTATGGCTACACCTTC.